A selection of T cell receptor beta chains follows, all from one sample in a study of cytomegalovirus exposure and HLA in healthy donors. Only in-frame clones appear in the TCRdb table, and some are missing; sequencing was by immunoSEQ multiplex PCR. The sample carries around 200,000 clones, over 70% recorded once. Material: PBMCs. These receptor sequences come from a woman under 40 in good health and CMV-seropositive. CDR3s include the opening cysteine and the closing phenylalanine or tryptophan.

v_gene	j_gene	CDR3aa
TRBV7-9	TRBJ2-5	CSSSPNGGRIEETQYF
TRBV12-2	TRBJ2-7	CASRLVLDYEQYF
TRBV27	TRBJ1-3	CASSLSWLDNLSGNTIYF
TRBV21-1	TRBJ2-1	CASWRGRRSEQFF
TRBV7-2	TRBJ2-1	CASSLRTTRTYNEQFF
TRBV5-1	TRBJ2-3	CASNPGGRVDTQYF
TRBV2	TRBJ2-3	CASSLVAETDTQYF
TRBV28	TRBJ2-3	CASSSSTSGRAVDTQYF
TRBV7-9	TRBJ2-1	CSSSSGNVRRNEQFF
TRBV14	TRBJ2-7	CASSQEVGGPYEQYF
TRBV7-9	TRBJ2-1	CSSSLLRREGLYEQFF
TRBV29-1	TRBJ2-1	CSVVSGLGDNEQFF
TRBV5-4	TRBJ2-1	CASNVAGDSYNEQFF
TRBV5-4	-	CASSSSGRRYEQYF
TRBV28	TRBJ2-2	CASSPLGTGTYGELFF
TRBV5-4	TRBJ1-2	CASSLVGTGNGYTF
TRBV10-1	TRBJ1-1	CASSRKPGAEAFF
TRBV11-1	TRBJ2-1	CASSLVGTSGSNEQFF
TRBV5-6	TRBJ1-2	CASSLLGRGDYGYTF
TRBV18	TRBJ1-3	CASSPWDRVDGNTIYF
TRBV28	TRBJ1-5	CASSFRDQPQHF
TRBV2	TRBJ1-2	CASSEGRPANYGYTF
TRBV25-1	TRBJ2-7	CASSDPVAEGSYEQYF
TRBV28	TRBJ2-3	CASSRLLGTQYF
TRBV14	TRBJ2-7	CASSRRFEQYF
TRBV5-4	TRBJ2-2	CASSLVSSGSTGELFF
TRBV5-4	TRBJ1-4	CASSYRGRSEKLFF
TRBV15	TRBJ2-1	CATSRGEGVWEQFF
TRBV5-5	TRBJ1-2	CASSQSSSILDTNYGYTF
TRBV29-1	TRBJ1-3	CSVERVSSGNTIYF
TRBV19	TRBJ1-1	CASSKPGGSPEAFF
TRBV19	TRBJ1-1	CASSQYRSEAFF
TRBV7-2	TRBJ1-2	CASSLLFDRAGYTF
TRBV6-5	TRBJ2-3	CASSLLAARTDTQYF
TRBV5-4	TRBJ2-1	CASGEQRPSREQFF
TRBV4-1	TRBJ2-7	CASSQEEWPLAGLSSYEQYF
TRBV28	TRBJ2-6	CASTLPGSGANVLTF
TRBV11-2	TRBJ2-5	CASSFRGPQETQYF
TRBV7-9	TRBJ2-7	CASSLDRGSGEQCF
TRBV10-3	TRBJ1-1	CAISESGQGSNTEAFF
TRBV10-3	TRBJ2-5	CAIKKPGQGQETQYF
TRBV25-1	TRBJ2-5	CASRIGNEETQYF
TRBV27	TRBJ1-1	CASSGRDPGGAFF
TRBV28	TRBJ1-2	CASSLEIVDSYGYTF
TRBV6-1	TRBJ2-2	CASSEVPGFIGELFF
TRBV4-2	TRBJ1-1	CASSQGTARAMNTEAFF
TRBV11-2	TRBJ2-1	CASSTPDGMYNEQFF
TRBV19	TRBJ1-5	CASSEGAQPQHF
TRBV2	TRBJ2-7	CASSRETYEQYF
TRBV6-5	TRBJ2-3	CASSYDRGATDTQYF
TRBV7-6	TRBJ1-2	CASSPVEASFYGYTF
TRBV27	TRBJ2-5	CASSFGPRAGLGETQYF
TRBV19	TRBJ1-5	CASSVHTVSNQPQHF
TRBV28	TRBJ1-1	CASSEQNTEAFF
TRBV27	TRBJ2-4	CASSLSALRFNQYF
TRBV7-8	TRBJ2-1	CASSLVRRLAGGISYNEQFF
TRBV5-4	TRBJ1-5	CASSLAGGNQPQHF
TRBV28	TRBJ2-7	CASSSSGTGGAEQYF